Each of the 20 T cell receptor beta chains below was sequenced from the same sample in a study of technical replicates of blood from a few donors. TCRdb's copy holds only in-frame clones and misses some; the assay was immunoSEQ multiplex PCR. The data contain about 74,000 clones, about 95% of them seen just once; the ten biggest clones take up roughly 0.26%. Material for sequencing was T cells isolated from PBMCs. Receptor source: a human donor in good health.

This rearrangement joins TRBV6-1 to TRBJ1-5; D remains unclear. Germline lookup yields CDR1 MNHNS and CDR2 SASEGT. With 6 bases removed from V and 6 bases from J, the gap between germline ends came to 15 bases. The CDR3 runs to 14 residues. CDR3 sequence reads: CASSIISPGQPQHF. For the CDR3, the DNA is TGTGCCAGCAGCATCATCTCTCCAGGTCAGCCCCAGCATTTT.

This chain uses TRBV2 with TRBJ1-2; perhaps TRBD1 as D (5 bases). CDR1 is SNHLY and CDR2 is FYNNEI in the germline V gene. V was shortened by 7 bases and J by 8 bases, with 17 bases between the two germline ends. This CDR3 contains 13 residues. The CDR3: CASIVRGTGGYTF. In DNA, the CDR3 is TGTGCCAGCATCGTCCGGGGGACCGGAGGCTACACCTTC.

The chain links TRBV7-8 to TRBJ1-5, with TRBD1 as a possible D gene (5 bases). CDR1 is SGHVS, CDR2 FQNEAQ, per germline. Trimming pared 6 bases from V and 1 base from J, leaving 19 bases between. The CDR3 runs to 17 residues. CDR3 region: CASSLLRSRASNQPQHF. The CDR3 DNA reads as TGTGCCAGCAGTTTGCTACGGTCCAGGGCGAGCAATCAGCCCCAGCATTTT.

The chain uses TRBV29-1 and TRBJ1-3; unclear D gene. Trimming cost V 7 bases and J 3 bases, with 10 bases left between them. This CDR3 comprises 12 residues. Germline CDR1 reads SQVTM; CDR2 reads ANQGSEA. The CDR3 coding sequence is TGCAGCGCCCGAGAGCTTGGAAACACCATATATTTT. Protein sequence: CSARELGNTIYF. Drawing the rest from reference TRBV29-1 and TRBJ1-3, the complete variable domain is SAVISQKPSRDICQRGTSLTIQCQVDSQVTMMFWYRQQPGQSLTLIATANQGSEATYESGFVIDKFPISRPNLTFSTLTVSNMSPEDSSIYLCSARELGNTIYFGEGSWLTVV.

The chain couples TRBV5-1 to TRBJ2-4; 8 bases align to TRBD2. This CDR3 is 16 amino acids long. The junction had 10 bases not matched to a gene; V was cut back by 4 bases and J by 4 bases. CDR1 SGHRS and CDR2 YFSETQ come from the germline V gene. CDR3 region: CASSLLQASGKNIQYF. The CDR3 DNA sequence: TGCGCCAGCAGCCTCCTTCAGGCTAGCGGGAAAAACATTCAGTACTTC.

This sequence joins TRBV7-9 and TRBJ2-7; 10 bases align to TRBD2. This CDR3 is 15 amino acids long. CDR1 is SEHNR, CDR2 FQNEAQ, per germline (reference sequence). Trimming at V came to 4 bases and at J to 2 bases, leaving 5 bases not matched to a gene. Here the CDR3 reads CASSSRLAGPYEQYF. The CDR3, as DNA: TGTGCCAGCAGCTCCCGACTAGCGGGCCCCTACGAGCAGTACTTC.

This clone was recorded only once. CDR3 sequence reads: CASNRELRTGGGQETQYF. DNA for the CDR3: TGTGCCAGCAATAGGGAGCTACGGACAGGGGGTGGCCAAGAGACCCAGTACTTC. The chain carries TRBV28 and TRBJ2-5, with 10 bases identical to TRBD1. The CDR3 spans 18 residues. V was clipped by 7 bases and J by 1 base; unmatched bases: 15. From germline, CDR1 is MDHEN and CDR2 SYDVKM.

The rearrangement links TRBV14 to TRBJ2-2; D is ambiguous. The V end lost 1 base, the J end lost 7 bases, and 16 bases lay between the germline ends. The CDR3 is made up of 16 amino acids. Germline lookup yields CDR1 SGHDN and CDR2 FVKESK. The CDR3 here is CASSQGFRVSDGELFF. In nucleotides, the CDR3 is TGTGCCAGCAGCCAAGGATTCCGGGTGTCGGACGGGGAGCTGTTTTTT.

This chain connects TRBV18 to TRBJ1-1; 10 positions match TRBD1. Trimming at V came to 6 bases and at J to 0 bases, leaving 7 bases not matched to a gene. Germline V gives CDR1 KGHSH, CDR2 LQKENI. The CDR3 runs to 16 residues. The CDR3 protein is CASSFGQGDLNTEAFF. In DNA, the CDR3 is TGTGCCAGCTCTTTTGGACAGGGGGATTTGAACACTGAAGCTTTCTTT.

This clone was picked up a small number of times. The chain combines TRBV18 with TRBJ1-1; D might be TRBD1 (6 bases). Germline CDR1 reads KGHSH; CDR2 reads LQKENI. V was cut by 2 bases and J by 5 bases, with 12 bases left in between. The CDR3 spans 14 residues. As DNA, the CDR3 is TGTGCCAGCTCACCAATGCAGGGGTCGACTGAAGCTTTCTTT. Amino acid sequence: CASSPMQGSTEAFF. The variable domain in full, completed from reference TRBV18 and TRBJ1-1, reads NAGVMQNPRHLVRRRGQEARLRCSPMKGHSHVYWYRQLPEEGLKFMVYLQKENIIDESGMPKERFSAEFPKEGPSILRIQQVVRGDSAAYFCASSPMQGSTEAFFGQGTRLTVV.

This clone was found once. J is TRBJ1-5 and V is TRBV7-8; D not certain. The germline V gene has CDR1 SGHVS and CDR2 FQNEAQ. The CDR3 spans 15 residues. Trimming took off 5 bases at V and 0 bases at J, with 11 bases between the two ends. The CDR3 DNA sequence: TGTGCCAGCAGCGTACAGCCCAATAGCAATCAGCCCCAGCATTTT. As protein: CASSVQPNSNQPQHF.

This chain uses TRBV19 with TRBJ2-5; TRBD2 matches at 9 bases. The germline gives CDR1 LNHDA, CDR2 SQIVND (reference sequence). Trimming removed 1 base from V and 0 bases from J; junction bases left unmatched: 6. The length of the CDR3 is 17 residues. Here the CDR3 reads CASSIGGAGGYQETQYF. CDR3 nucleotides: TGTGCCAGTAGTATAGGAGGAGCGGGGGGATACCAAGAGACCCAGTACTTC.

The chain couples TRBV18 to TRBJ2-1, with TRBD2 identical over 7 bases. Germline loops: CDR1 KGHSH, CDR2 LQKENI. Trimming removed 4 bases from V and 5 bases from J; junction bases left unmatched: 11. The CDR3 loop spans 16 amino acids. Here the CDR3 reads CASSLLASGNNNEQFF. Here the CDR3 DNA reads TGTGCCAGCTCACTCCTGGCTAGCGGTAATAACAATGAGCAGTTCTTC.

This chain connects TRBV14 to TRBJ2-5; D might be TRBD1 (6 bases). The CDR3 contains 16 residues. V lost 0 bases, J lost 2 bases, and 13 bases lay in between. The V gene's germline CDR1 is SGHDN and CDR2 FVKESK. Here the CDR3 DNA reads TGTGCCAGCAGCCAAGAAGGGGGTTGGTGGCAAGAGACCCAGTACTTC. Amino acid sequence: CASSQEGGWWQETQYF.

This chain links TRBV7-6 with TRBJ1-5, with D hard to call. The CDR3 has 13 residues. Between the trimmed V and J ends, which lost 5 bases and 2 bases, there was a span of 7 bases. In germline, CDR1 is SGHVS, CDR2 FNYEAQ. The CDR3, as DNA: TGTGCCAGCAGCCGACGGGGCAATCAGCCCCAGCATTTT. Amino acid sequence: CASSRRGNQPQHF.

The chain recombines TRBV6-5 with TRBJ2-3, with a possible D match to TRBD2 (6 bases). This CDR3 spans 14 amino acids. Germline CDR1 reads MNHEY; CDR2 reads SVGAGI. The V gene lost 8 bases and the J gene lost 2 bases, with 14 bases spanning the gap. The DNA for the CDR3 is TGTGCCAGCCGACCGGGACTTTCCACAGATACGCAGTATTTT. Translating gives CASRPGLSTDTQYF.

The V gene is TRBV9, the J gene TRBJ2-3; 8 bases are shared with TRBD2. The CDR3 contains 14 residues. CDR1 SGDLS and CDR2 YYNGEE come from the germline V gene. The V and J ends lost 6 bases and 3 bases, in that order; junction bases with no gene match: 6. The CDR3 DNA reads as TGTGCCAGCAAACCCGGGACTAGTACAGATACGCAGTATTTT. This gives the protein CASKPGTSTDTQYF.

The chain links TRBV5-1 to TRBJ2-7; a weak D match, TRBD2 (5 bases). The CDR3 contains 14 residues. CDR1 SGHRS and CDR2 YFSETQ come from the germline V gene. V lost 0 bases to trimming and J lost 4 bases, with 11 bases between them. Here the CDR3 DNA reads TGCGCCAGCAGCTTGGGGCTGGGAGAATACGAGCAGTACTTC. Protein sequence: CASSLGLGEYEQYF.

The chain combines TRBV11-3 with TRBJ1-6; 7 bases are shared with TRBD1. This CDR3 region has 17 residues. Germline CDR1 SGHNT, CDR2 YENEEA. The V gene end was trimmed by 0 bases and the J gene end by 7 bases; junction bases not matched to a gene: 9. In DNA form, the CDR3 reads TGTGCCAGCAGCTTAGATGAAACCGGGACAGCGAATTCACCCCTCCACTTT. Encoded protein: CASSLDETGTANSPLHF.

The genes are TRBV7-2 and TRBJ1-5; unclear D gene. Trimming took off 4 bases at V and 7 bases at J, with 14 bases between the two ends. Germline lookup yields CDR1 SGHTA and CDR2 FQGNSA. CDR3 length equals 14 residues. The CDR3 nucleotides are TGTGCCAGCAGCTCGCCTATGGTATGGCAGCCCCAGCATTTT. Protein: CASSSPMVWQPQHF.